These 8 T cell receptor beta chains were all obtained from the same sample, sequenced in a study of early T cells in non-severe SARS-CoV-2 infection. Each CDR3 protein is one row after TCRdb ran MiXCR on the 5' RACE reads. There are tens of thousands of distinct CDR3 sequences in the sample; over 10% occur only once, and around 2.9% lies in the top ten. The material was whole blood, obtained at baseline. These receptors were collected from an adult who was a healthcare worker with PCR-confirmed SARS-CoV-2 infection or an uninfected control (not recorded which).

The V call is TRBV2, the J call TRBJ1-4; TRBD1 is a possible D gene (5 bases). The CDR3 loop spans 14 amino acids. Per germline, CDR1 SNHLY and CDR2 FYNNEI. The V and J ends lost 7 bases and 3 bases respectively, with 12 bases between them. The CDR3 DNA follows: TGTGCCAGCAAGGATGGGGGGTCTAATGAAAAACTGTTTTTT. This sequence encodes CASKDGGSNEKLFF.

This clonotype was seen a few times. The rearrangement uses TRBV6-5 and TRBJ1-2, with 7 nucleotides matching TRBD1. The CDR3 is made up of 12 amino acids. Germline V gene lookup returns CDR1 MNHEY and CDR2 SVGAGI. J gave up 8 bases and V 7 bases, and 7 bases lay outside the gene matches. The DNA for the CDR3 is TGTGCCAGCACCACAGGGGCGAGGGGCTACACCTTC. Residues: CASTTGARGYTF.

V gene TRBV9 combines with J gene TRBJ1-6, with D tentatively TRBD1 (5 bases). Germline V CDR1 and CDR2: SGDLS, YYNGEE. This CDR3 is 15 amino acids long. Trimming removed 3 bases at V and 6 bases at J, with 13 bases between. The CDR3 region has the DNA TGTGCCAGCAGCGGAGGGCCCGACAGTAATTCACCCCTCCACTTT. Translating it yields CASSGGPDSNSPLHF.

This clonotype was recorded at least ten times. The chain links TRBV28 to TRBJ1-2; the D gene is possibly TRBD1 (6 bases). Germline values: CDR1 MDHEN, CDR2 SYDVKM. V dropped 6 bases and J dropped 8 bases, with 22 bases sitting between them. There are 15 residues in the CDR3. CDR3 nucleotide sequence: TGTGCCAGCAGCGCAACGCGGGGGCGCGGGGCGGGCTACACCTTC. Protein product: CASSATRGRGAGYTF.

This chain connects TRBV20-1 to TRBJ2-7; a weak D match, TRBD1 (7 bases). The CDR3 extends over 13 amino acids. Trimming stripped 6 bases from V and 0 bases from J, with 12 bases between. The germline V gene encodes CDR1 DFQATT and CDR2 SNEGSKA (reference sequence). The CDR3 reads CSAAGQFSYEQYF. The CDR3 DNA follows: TGCAGTGCCGCGGGACAGTTCTCCTACGAGCAGTACTTC.

The V gene is TRBV7-6, the J gene TRBJ2-3; D possibly matches TRBD1 or TRBD2 (5 bases each). This CDR3 spans 15 amino acids. The germline gives CDR1 SGHVS, CDR2 FNYEAQ. Trimming stripped 3 bases from V and 6 bases from J, with 16 bases between. The CDR3 nucleotides read TGTGCCAGCAGCTTGGTGGCCCCGAGGGGTGATACGCAGTATTTT. This gives the protein CASSLVAPRGDTQYF.

This clonotype was recorded many times. The J gene is TRBJ1-1, the V gene TRBV7-6; 11 bases line up with TRBD1. Germline V gene sequence: CDR1 SGHVS, CDR2 FNYEAQ. Trimming at V came to 3 bases and at J to 1 base, leaving 1 base not matched to a gene. This CDR3 is built from 15 residues. This chain's CDR3 is CASSFGTGGNTEAFF. DNA for the CDR3: TGTGCCAGCAGCTTTGGGACAGGGGGGAACACTGAAGCTTTCTTT.

This clonotype came up many times. The chain employs TRBV11-2 and TRBJ2-3, with a tentative D call TRBD2 (7 bases). Per germline, CDR1 SGHAT and CDR2 FQNNGV. The CDR3 extends over 15 amino acids. With 3 bases removed from V and 0 bases from J, the gap between germline ends came to 10 bases. The CDR3 loop is CASSFGGRSTDTQYF. CDR3 DNA: TGTGCCAGCAGCTTCGGGGGGCGAAGCACAGATACGCAGTATTTT.